Below, one T cell receptor beta chain is given with its context. This sample stems from a study of cytomegalovirus exposure and HLA in healthy donors. Looked up from germline, CDR1 is MNHNS and CDR2 is SASEGT. With V trimmed by 4 bases and J by 2 bases, 4 bases remained unmatched. The CDR3 loop spans 14 amino acids. Measured with immunoSEQ multiplex PCR; TCRdb has only the in-frame clones, and not every one. The sample carries around 150,000 clones, about 85% recorded once. This chain connects TRBV6-1 to TRBJ2-7; the match to TRBD1 covers 8 bases. This sequence originates from a man aged 25-45 years in good health and CMV-seropositive. Sequencing was performed on PBMCs. CDR3 sequence reads: CASSAQQGAYEQYF. The CDR3 DNA is TGTGCCAGCAGTGCCCAACAGGGGGCCTACGAGCAGTACTTC.